The 6 T cell receptor beta chains given below trace back to one sample, sequenced in a study of response to subunit inactivated influenza vaccine. TCRdb itself ran the RT-PCR reads through MiXCR, one entry per CDR3 protein. The sample holds about 520,000 distinct CDR3 sequences; 7.2% are singletons and the top ten take about an eighth. This specimen consisted of PBMCs from blood, obtained less than 30 months after vaccination. These receptors came from a man aged 50-75 years who received an inactivated influenza vaccine.

J is TRBJ2-3 and V is TRBV20-1; D may be TRBD2 (6 bases). Trimming took off 6 bases at V and 3 bases at J, with 16 bases between the two ends. From germline, CDR1 is DFQATT and CDR2 SNEGSKA (reference sequence). The CDR3 sequence is 14 residues long. Written as DNA, the CDR3 is TGCAGTGCCCTGCCGGGAGTTCAGACAGATACGCAGTATTTT. Protein product: CSALPGVQTDTQYF.

This clonotype came up a few times. The chain employs TRBV6-5 and TRBJ2-2, with 8 nucleotides matching TRBD1. The CDR3 loop spans 16 amino acids. Germline assignment: CDR1 MNHEY and CDR2 SVGAGI. Unmatched junction bases numbered 9, after V lost 6 bases and J lost 3 bases. This CDR3 reads CASRLQGGRHTGELFF. DNA of the CDR3: TGTGCCAGCAGGTTACAGGGGGGAAGACACACCGGGGAGCTGTTTTTT.

This clonotype was picked up a small number of times. This chain connects TRBV2 to TRBJ2-1, with 13 nucleotides matching TRBD2. This CDR3 contains 16 residues. V was pared by 4 bases and J by 7 bases, with 7 bases of the junction left unmatched. Looked up from germline, CDR1 is SNHLY and CDR2 is FYNNEI. CDR3 region: CASSGETSGGLNEQFF. In nucleotides, the CDR3 is TGTGCCAGCAGTGGGGAGACTAGCGGGGGGCTGAATGAGCAGTTCTTC.

About this clonotype itself: One end of the junction fails to match germline, which may point to a read error. The V and J genes are TRBV9 and TRBJ1-4; D is unclear. Per the germline V gene, CDR1 is SGDLS and CDR2 is YYNGEE. The CDR3 covers 15 residues. The CDR3 region has the DNA TGTGCCAGCCGCGTAGACGGGGATTATAATGAAAAACTGTTTTTT. It specifies CASRVDGDYNEKLFF.

The gene calls are TRBV19 and TRBJ2-7; no firm D call. Germline V gene lookup returns CDR1 LNHDA and CDR2 SQIVND (reference sequence). This CDR3 is built from 14 residues. The V gene lost 0 bases and the J gene lost 1 base, with 7 bases spanning the gap. This chain's CDR3 is CASSIDYASYEQYF. DNA of the CDR3: TGTGCCAGTAGTATAGATTATGCATCCTACGAGCAGTACTTC.

This clonotype was found many times. CDR3 sequence: CASSFTSGKNEQFF. CDR3 bases: TGTGCCAGCAGCTTTACTAGCGGGAAGAATGAGCAGTTCTTC. The chain couples TRBV7-2 to TRBJ2-1; TRBD2 agrees at 10 bases. Germline V gene data show CDR1 as SGHTA and CDR2 as FQGNSA. With V trimmed by 3 bases and J by 7 bases, 3 bases remained unmatched. CDR3 length equals 14 residues.